The next 19 T cell receptor beta chains were all read from a single sample in a study of control samples from healthy donors and cancer patients. Using immunoSEQ multiplex PCR, the repertoire was profiled, and TCRdb retains in-frame clones only, with some absent. The table shows around 70,000 clones, with around 87% occurring only once. Sequencing used PBMCs. The origin of the receptors is a woman between 45 and 60 years old with head and neck cancer.

The chain is built from TRBV5-4 and TRBJ2-7; D possibly corresponds to TRBD2 (5 bases). The germline V gene has CDR1 SGHNT and CDR2 YYREEE (reference sequence). This CDR3 is built from 13 residues. Trimming stripped 2 bases from V and 2 bases from J, with 8 bases between. The chain's CDR3 is CASSFGVTYEQYF. CDR3 DNA sequence: TGTGCCAGCAGCTTCGGGGTAACCTACGAGCAGTACTTC.

J is TRBJ2-2 and V is TRBV5-1; tentative D call: TRBD2 (5 bases). This CDR3 spans 15 amino acids. CDR1 and CDR2 from the germline V gene are SGHRS and YFSETQ. Between the trimmed V and J ends, which lost 2 bases and 1 base, there was a span of 9 bases. The CDR3 sequence: CASSFRGGNTGELFF. The CDR3 DNA reads TGCGCCAGCAGCTTTAGAGGAGGGAACACCGGGGAGCTGTTTTTT.

This sequence joins TRBV7-6 and TRBJ2-3; 9 nucleotides line up with TRBD2. Germline V gives CDR1 SGHVS, CDR2 FNYEAQ. V gave up 0 bases and J gave up 5 bases; unmatched junction bases: 6. This CDR3 has 16 residues. CDR3 nucleotides: TGTGCCAGCAGCTTAGCTGCTAGCGGGGTAAGAGATACGCAGTATTTT. Translated, it gives CASSLAASGVRDTQYF.

The V call is TRBV28, the J call TRBJ2-5, with D possibly matching TRBD1 (7 bases). V lost 9 bases and J 1 base, leaving 15 bases between the germline ends. The length of the CDR3 is 14 residues. CDR1 is MDHEN, CDR2 SYDVKM, per germline. CDR3 amino acids: CASMGQGGQETQYF. CDR3 in DNA: TGTGCCAGTATGGGGCAGGGGGGCCAAGAGACCCAGTACTTC.

The chain uses TRBV7-9 and TRBJ1-3; the D gene is possibly TRBD1 (5 bases). V gave up 5 bases and J gave up 2 bases, with 13 bases separating them. The CDR3 length is 15 residues. Germline V gene lookup returns CDR1 SEHNR and CDR2 FQNEAQ (reference sequence). This chain's CDR3 is CASSAIWGAGNTIYF. As DNA, the CDR3 is TGTGCCAGCAGCGCCATTTGGGGGGCTGGAAACACCATATATTTT.

The chain recombines TRBV28 with TRBJ1-6, with 10 nucleotides matching TRBD1. Per germline, CDR1 MDHEN and CDR2 SYDVKM. The ends lost 5 bases at V and 8 bases at J; junction bases unmatched: 6. The CDR3 extends over 15 amino acids. CDR3 residues: CASSPGDRGDSPLHF. The CDR3 DNA follows: TGTGCCAGCAGTCCGGGGGACAGGGGAGATTCACCCCTCCACTTT.

The CDR3 loop reads CASSRPDRAPADTQYF. The CDR3 DNA sequence: TGCGCCAGCAGCCGACCTGACAGGGCACCGGCAGATACGCAGTATTTT. V usage is TRBV4-1 and J usage is TRBJ2-3; 7 nucleotides line up with TRBD1. The V and J ends lost 4 bases and 4 bases, in that order; junction bases with no gene match: 11. This CDR3 is 16 amino acids long. Germline V CDR1 and CDR2: MGHRA, YSYEKL.

The rearrangement joins TRBV4-2 to TRBJ1-2, with D tentatively TRBD1 (5 bases). Trimming took 0 bases from V and 8 from J, leaving 19 bases between them. The CDR3 totals 16 residues. CDR1 and CDR2 from the germline V gene are LGHNA and YNFKEQ. This CDR3 is CASSQDGDGSYGGYTF. The CDR3 DNA follows: TGTGCCAGCAGCCAAGATGGGGACGGAAGCTACGGGGGCTACACCTTC.

This clone occurred once. The J gene is TRBJ1-3, the V gene TRBV10-3; D not resolved. CDR1 and CDR2 from the germline V gene are ENHRY and SYGVKD. The CDR3 runs 16 residues. V was trimmed by 0 bases and J by 2 bases, leaving 11 bases between them. The CDR3 loop is CAISESPGRTGNTIYF. The CDR3 coding sequence is TGTGCCATCAGTGAGTCTCCGGGGAGGACTGGAAACACCATATATTTT.

This sequence joins TRBV4-1 and TRBJ1-5, with 7 nucleotides matching TRBD1. J was trimmed by 4 bases and V by 5 bases; bases with no gene match: 5. The germline CDR1 and CDR2 sequences are MGHRA and YSYEKL. CDR3 length equals 14 residues. The chain's CDR3 is CASSLTGQNQPQHF. The DNA of the CDR3 is TGCGCCAGCAGCTTGACAGGGCAGAATCAGCCCCAGCATTTT.

The chain is built from TRBV10-2 and TRBJ2-7; D remains unclear. The germline V gene has CDR1 WSHSY and CDR2 SAAADI. Trimming cost V 6 bases and J 3 bases, with 12 bases left between them. The CDR3 sequence is 13 residues long. The CDR3 region is CASRSGSNYEQYF. CDR3 nucleotide sequence: TGCGCCAGCAGGAGTGGCAGTAACTACGAGCAGTACTTC.

The chain joins TRBV6-2 or TRBV6-3 to TRBJ1-5; D might be TRBD1 (5 bases). The CDR3 is 12 amino acids. Looked up from germline, CDR1 is MNHEY and CDR2 is SVGEGT. Trimming removed 4 bases at V and 9 bases at J, with 10 bases between. The CDR3 bases are TGTGCCAGCAGTTCCCCTGGGGGGCCCCAGCATTTT. Its translation is CASSSPGGPQHF.

V usage is TRBV7-7 and J usage is TRBJ2-1; the match to TRBD2 covers 13 bases. With 5 bases clipped from V and 5 bases from J, the junction kept 6 bases outside the gene matches. The CDR3 spans 16 residues. Germline loops: CDR1 SSHAT, CDR2 FNYEAQ (reference sequence). CDR3 nucleotides: TGTGCCAGCAGCCCCCGGACTAGCGGGGGCCACAATGAGCAGTTCTTC. Protein: CASSPRTSGGHNEQFF.

The rearrangement joins TRBV7-2 to TRBJ1-4; unclear D gene. The V and J ends lost 2 bases and 0 bases respectively, with 4 bases between them. The CDR3 consists of 14 residues. In germline, CDR1 is SGHTA, CDR2 FQGNSA. The CDR3 spells CASSLSATNEKLFF. The CDR3 region has the DNA TGTGCCAGCAGCTTAAGCGCAACTAATGAAAAACTGTTTTTT. Based on the CDR3 plus reference TRBV7-2 and TRBJ1-4, the full variable domain is GAGVSQSPSNKVTEKGKDVELRCDPISGHTALYWYRQSLGQGLEFLIYFQGNSAPDKSGLPSDRFSAERTGGSVSTLTIQRTQQEDSAVYLCASSLSATNEKLFFGSGTQLSVL.

The table lists this clone with a count of one. The DNA of the CDR3 is TGTGCCAGCAGTTCTAGACAGGGGGCAGTGGGAAACACCATATATTTT. Translation: CASSSRQGAVGNTIYF. This sequence joins TRBV27 and TRBJ1-3; 10 bases are a match to TRBD1. The junction had 7 bases not matched to a gene; V was cut back by 4 bases and J by 4 bases. The CDR3 runs to 16 residues. CDR1 and CDR2 (germline): MNHEY, SMNVEV (reference sequence).

V is TRBV28 and J is TRBJ1-4, with 9 bases identical to TRBD1. Germline V gene lookup returns CDR1 MDHEN and CDR2 SYDVKM. The CDR3 loop spans 15 amino acids. With 1 base clipped from V and 8 bases from J, the junction kept 5 bases outside the gene matches. The CDR3, as DNA: TGTGCCAGCAGTTTATCCGGGACAGGGTCCGAAAAACTGTTTTTT. It is translated as CASSLSGTGSEKLFF.

This clone has only a few counts. This chain joins TRBV6-4 and TRBJ2-6; the match to TRBD1 covers 12 bases. J lost 4 bases, V lost 2 bases, and 9 bases had no gene match. The CDR3 contains 19 residues. Germline V gives CDR1 MRHNA, CDR2 SNTAGT. This chain's CDR3 is CASSDTSGQGAPGANVLTF. CDR3 in DNA: TGTGCCAGCAGTGACACCTCGGGACAGGGGGCGCCCGGGGCCAACGTCCTGACTTTC.

The CDR3 sequence: CASSSNREDYGYTF. The CDR3 DNA follows: TGTGCCAGCTCATCGAACAGGGAGGACTATGGCTACACCTTC. The V gene is TRBV2, the J gene TRBJ1-2; D might be TRBD1 (6 bases). Trimming removed 8 bases from V and 3 bases from J, with 16 bases in between. The CDR3 is made up of 14 amino acids. Germline V gene data show CDR1 as SNHLY and CDR2 as FYNNEI.

This rearrangement joins TRBV28 to TRBJ1-2, with TRBD1 identical over 8 bases. The ends lost 1 base at V and 7 bases at J; junction bases unmatched: 11. This CDR3 comprises 16 residues. Germline V CDR1 and CDR2: MDHEN, SYDVKM. This CDR3 reads CASSLSGADRVAGYTF. CDR3 sequence (DNA): TGTGCCAGCAGTTTATCTGGGGCGGACAGGGTCGCTGGCTACACCTTC.